These 30 T cell receptor beta chains were sequenced from one sample in a study of OX40 agonist ivuxolimab in advanced cancers. The protocol was immunoSEQ multiplex PCR, while the TCRdb copy is restricted to in-frame clones and leaves out a portion. The table includes approximately 38,000 clones, about 90% detected once. This material consisted of CD4+ or CD8+ T cells sorted from blood, taken in a trial of the OX40 agonist ivuxolimab. Every receptor here comes from an adult with an advanced solid tumor such as melanoma, head and neck, liver or kidney cancer.

The chain has TRBV5-1 and TRBJ2-3, with D hard to call. Trimming stripped 2 bases from V and 6 bases from J, with 4 bases between. Looked up from germline, CDR1 is SGHRS and CDR2 is YFSETQ. The length of the CDR3 is 11 residues. In DNA form, the CDR3 reads TGCGCCAGCAGCTTCGGGGATACGCAGTATTTT. Translated: CASSFGDTQYF.

The chain uses TRBV10-3 and TRBJ1-3; possible D gene TRBD1, 6 bases. CDR1 and CDR2 (germline): ENHRY, SYGVKD. Trimming shortened V by 9 bases and J by 0 bases, and 18 bases separated the two germline ends. The CDR3 runs 16 residues. The CDR3 DNA reads as TGTGCCATTCGTGGCCCTGGGGGCGACTCTGGAAACACCATATATTTT. Translated, it gives CAIRGPGGDSGNTIYF.

V is TRBV18 and J is TRBJ2-7, with a weak D call TRBD2 (8 bases). V was cut by 6 bases and J by 6 bases, with 24 bases left in between. The germline CDR1 and CDR2 sequences are KGHSH and LQKENI. The CDR3 sequence is 16 residues long. The CDR3 DNA reads TGTGCCAGCTCCCCTCGGGGGGGGACAGAGGCCTCCGAGCAGTACTTC. Translated, it gives CASSPRGGTEASEQYF. Looking up the rest from reference TRBV18 and TRBJ2-7 gives the full variable domain: NAGVMQNPRHLVRRRGQEARLRCSPMKGHSHVYWYRQLPEEGLKFMVYLQKENIIDESGMPKERFSAEFPKEGPSILRIQQVVRGDSAAYFCASSPRGGTEASEQYFGPGTRLTVT.

The chain combines TRBV7-8 with TRBJ1-2; D ambiguous. Trimming cost V 2 bases and J 3 bases, with 10 bases left between them. Germline-derived CDR1 and CDR2 are SGHVS and FQNEAQ. This CDR3 spans 14 amino acids. The CDR3 sequence is CASSLSSVDYGYTF. CDR3 in DNA: TGTGCCAGCAGCTTAAGTTCGGTGGACTATGGCTACACCTTC. Using reference TRBV7-8 and TRBJ1-2 for the parts outside the CDR3, the full variable domain is GAGVSQSPRYKVAKRGQDVALRCDPISGHVSLFWYQQALGQGPEFLTYFQNEAQLDKSGLPSDRFFAERPEGSVSTLKIQRTQQEDSAVYLCASSLSSVDYGYTFGSGTRLTVV.

The chain links TRBV18 to TRBJ1-3, with TRBD1 matching 9 bases. The CDR3 spans 17 residues. The V gene end was trimmed by 0 bases and the J gene end by 3 bases; junction bases not matched to a gene: 6. The germline CDR1 and CDR2 sequences are KGHSH and LQKENI. CDR3 amino acids: CASSPPGQGGVGNTIYF. CDR3 coding DNA: TGTGCCAGCTCACCACCGGGACAGGGTGGAGTTGGAAACACCATATATTTT.

This chain connects TRBV6-1 to TRBJ1-4; D might be TRBD1 (5 bases). CDR3 size: 15 residues. Trimming left V 2 bases short and J 7 bases short, with 14 bases between. Germline V gene sequence: CDR1 MNHNS, CDR2 SASEGT. For the CDR3, the DNA is TGTGCCAGCAGTGAACTTCCCCCAGGGATTGAAAAACTGTTTTTT. This sequence encodes CASSELPPGIEKLFF.

DNA for the CDR3: TGTGCCAGCAGATCTAACACTGAAGCTTTCTTT. Its protein product is CASRSNTEAFF. The rearrangement joins TRBV5-4 to TRBJ1-1; D uncertain. This CDR3 contains 11 residues. The V end was cut by 5 bases, the J end by 2 bases, with 4 bases between. Germline values: CDR1 SGHNT, CDR2 YYREEE (reference sequence). Complete variable domain (other parts from reference TRBV5-4 and TRBJ1-1): ETGVTQSPTHLIKTRGQQVTLRCSSQSGHNTVSWYQQALGQGPQFIFQYYREEENGRGNFPPRFSGLQFPNYSSELNVNALELDDSALYLCASRSNTEAFFGQGTRLTVV.

This clone was seen only a few times. The chain links TRBV10-3 to TRBJ1-5, with D possibly being TRBD1 (6 bases). Germline CDR1 reads ENHRY; CDR2 reads SYGVKD. The CDR3 runs 14 residues. V lost 4 bases to trimming and J lost 4 bases, with 11 bases between them. The CDR3 nucleotides read TGTGCCATCAGTGCAAGTCAGGGGAATCAGCCCCAGCATTTT. Its translation is CAISASQGNQPQHF.

The rearrangement joins TRBV9 to TRBJ2-1; 14 bases are shared with TRBD2. The trim removed 3 bases at V and 9 bases at J, leaving 8 bases unmatched. The germline V gene has CDR1 SGDLS and CDR2 YYNGEE. This CDR3 region has 16 residues. CDR3 bases: TGTGCCAGCAGCGAGGGACTAGCGGGAGTTAGGGGTGAGCAGTTCTTC. It is translated as CASSEGLAGVRGEQFF.

The V and J genes are TRBV25-1 and TRBJ2-3; tentatively, D is TRBD2 (5 bases). V lost 1 base to trimming and J lost 3 bases, with 11 bases between them. This CDR3 has 15 amino acids. Germline V CDR1 and CDR2: MGHDK, SYGVNS. CDR3 bases: TGTGCCAGCAGTGAATCGGGGAAAAAAACAGATACGCAGTATTTT. Protein sequence: CASSESGKKTDTQYF.

The chain links TRBV5-4 to TRBJ1-2; D is perhaps TRBD1 (5 bases). Trimming removed 2 bases at V and 8 bases at J, with 22 bases between. Germline V gene data show CDR1 as SGHNT and CDR2 as YYREEE (reference sequence). CDR3 length: 16 residues. The CDR3 coding sequence is TGTGCCAGCAGCTTAAACATACCGGGGGGAGGTTACGGCTACACCTTC. Residues: CASSLNIPGGGYGYTF.

The sample holds one count of this clone. The chain employs TRBV4-1 and TRBJ2-5, with 11 bases matching TRBD2. CDR3 length equals 17 residues. Germline CDR1 is MGHRA and CDR2 is YSYEKL. The ends lost 4 bases at V and 4 bases at J; junction bases unmatched: 11. CDR3 amino acids: CASSRRVTGTSGETQYF. Written as DNA, the CDR3 is TGCGCCAGCAGCCGCCGGGTTACCGGGACTAGCGGAGAGACCCAGTACTTC.

In DNA form, the CDR3 reads TGTGCCAGCAATGGGGTTGGGAGGGGATACGAGCAGTACTTC. Translation gives CASNGVGRGYEQYF. The chain joins TRBV2 to TRBJ2-7; 7 bases line up with TRBD2. The CDR3 length is 14 residues. The ends lost 7 bases at V and 4 bases at J; junction bases unmatched: 10. CDR1 SNHLY and CDR2 FYNNEI come from the germline V gene.

The V call is TRBV6-5, the J call TRBJ1-6, with no clear D. The CDR3 runs 15 residues. Trimming pared 2 bases from V and 1 base from J, leaving 6 bases between. Germline V gives CDR1 MNHEY, CDR2 SVGAGI. The CDR3 protein is CASSYRVSYNSPLHF. The CDR3, as DNA: TGTGCCAGCAGTTACAGGGTTTCCTATAATTCACCCCTCCACTTT.

The chain links TRBV20-1 to TRBJ2-7; perhaps TRBD1 as D (5 bases). The CDR3 runs to 11 residues. Trimming shortened V by 3 bases and J by 2 bases, and 5 bases separated the two germline ends. Germline loops: CDR1 DFQATT, CDR2 SNEGSKA (reference sequence). CDR3 bases: TGCAGTGCTAGGGGGCCCTACGAGCAGTACTTC. Protein sequence: CSARGPYEQYF.

The chain carries TRBV7-6 and TRBJ2-3; tentatively, D is TRBD2 (6 bases). This CDR3 has 16 amino acids. Trimming stripped 2 bases from V and 1 base from J, with 13 bases between. In germline, CDR1 is SGHVS, CDR2 FNYEAQ. The CDR3 loop is CASSLTPRGRTDTQYF. CDR3 nucleotide sequence: TGTGCCAGCAGCTTAACCCCGCGGGGCCGCACAGATACGCAGTATTTT.

A few counts support this clone. The rearrangement uses TRBV28 and TRBJ1-4; D not resolved. CDR1 and CDR2 from the germline V gene are MDHEN and SYDVKM. V was cut by 6 bases and J by 8 bases, with 25 bases left in between. The CDR3 loop spans 17 amino acids. Here the CDR3 DNA reads TGTGCCAGCAGCCCGCAGTTTTCCCCCCGCGGTGGAGAAAAACTGTTTTTT. Protein: CASSPQFSPRGGEKLFF.

CDR3 region: CASSLSQGSGELFF. CDR3 in DNA: TGTGCCAGCAGCTTGTCGCAGGGGTCCGGGGAGCTGTTTTTT. The genes are TRBV7-7 and TRBJ2-2; D may be TRBD1 (6 bases). The V and J ends lost 3 bases and 6 bases respectively, with 11 bases between them. Germline V CDR1 and CDR2: SSHAT, FNYEAQ (reference sequence). This CDR3 comprises 14 residues.

V gene TRBV11-2 combines with J gene TRBJ2-7, with TRBD1 identical over 7 bases. The CDR3 length is 15 residues. Trimming removed 5 bases from V and 0 bases from J; junction bases left unmatched: 7. CDR1 and CDR2 (germline): SGHAT, FQNNGV. CDR3 residues: CASSRGTVGSYEQYF. CDR3 bases: TGTGCCAGCAGCCGAGGGACAGTGGGCTCCTACGAGCAGTACTTC.

This rearrangement joins TRBV28 to TRBJ2-1, with D perhaps TRBD1 or TRBD2 (6 bases each). Trimming pared 2 bases from V and 7 bases from J, leaving 12 bases between. The CDR3 has 14 residues. Germline CDR1 is MDHEN and CDR2 is SYDVKM. CDR3: CASSLGGQRNEQFF. The CDR3 DNA is TGTGCCAGCAGTTTAGGGGGGCAAAGGAATGAGCAGTTCTTC.

This chain uses TRBV28 with TRBJ2-7; 8 nucleotides line up with TRBD1. Trimming cost V 6 bases and J 3 bases; bases outside gene matches: 7. Germline loops: CDR1 MDHEN, CDR2 SYDVKM. This CDR3 has 14 residues. The CDR3 DNA is TGTGCCAGCAGCAAGAAGGACAGGGTCTACGAGCAGTACTTC. Protein: CASSKKDRVYEQYF.

The chain is built from TRBV23-1 and TRBJ2-2; D uncertain. TRBV23-1 is flagged as an ORF with uncertain function. With 4 bases removed from V and 5 bases from J, the gap between germline ends came to 11 bases. There are 14 residues in the CDR3. The CDR3 loop reads CASSRRVTTGELFF. As DNA, the CDR3 is TGCGCCAGCAGTCGAAGGGTTACGACCGGGGAGCTGTTTTTT.

The chain joins TRBV11-2 to TRBJ2-2; possible D gene TRBD2, 5 bases. V was trimmed by 1 base and J by 7 bases, leaving 10 bases between them. Germline CDR1 is SGHAT and CDR2 is FQNNGV. The CDR3 loop spans 14 amino acids. The CDR3 protein is CASSLAAGYGELFF. The CDR3 DNA sequence: TGTGCCAGCAGCTTAGCGGCGGGTTACGGGGAGCTGTTTTTT. Drawing the rest from reference TRBV11-2 and TRBJ2-2, the complete variable domain is EAGVAQSPRYKIIEKRQSVAFWCNPISGHATLYWYQQILGQGPKLLIQFQNNGVVDDSQLPKDRFSAERLKGVDSTLKIQPAKLEDSAVYLCASSLAAGYGELFFGEGSRLTVL.

Turning to this clone: The junction does not match germline at one end; this may be a read error. The V gene is TRBV6-5, the J gene TRBJ2-7; 7 nucleotides agree with TRBD1. The CDR3 sequence is 13 residues long. The germline CDR1 and CDR2 sequences are MNHEY and SVGAGI. The CDR3 sequence is CATSTGTAYEQYF. In DNA form, the CDR3 reads TGTGCCACCAGTACTGGGACAGCTTACGAGCAGTACTTC.

J is TRBJ1-1 and V is TRBV7-9; 7 bases are shared with TRBD1. This CDR3 region has 15 residues. Per germline, CDR1 SEHNR and CDR2 FQNEAQ (reference sequence). With V trimmed by 4 bases and J by 3 bases, 8 bases remained unmatched. The CDR3 DNA follows: TGTGCCAGCAGCTCCTACAGGGGTCGGGACACTGAAGCTTTCTTT. This translates into CASSSYRGRDTEAFF.

This clone was seen a single time. V usage is TRBV28 and J usage is TRBJ1-1; D may be TRBD1 (6 bases). The germline V gene has CDR1 MDHEN and CDR2 SYDVKM. The CDR3 totals 16 residues. Trimming shortened V by 3 bases and J by 0 bases, and 14 bases separated the two germline ends. The CDR3 region has the DNA TGTGCCAGCAGTTTTGCCCCCCAGGGGTTGAACACTGAAGCTTTCTTT. This sequence encodes CASSFAPQGLNTEAFF.

The chain joins TRBV11-1 to TRBJ1-4, with D hard to call. CDR3 length: 13 residues. V was shortened by 3 bases and J by 5 bases, with 7 bases between the two germline ends. The V gene's germline CDR1 is SGHAT and CDR2 FQDESV (reference sequence). The CDR3 sequence: CASSFGVNEKLFF. The CDR3 DNA reads as TGTGCCAGCAGCTTTGGTGTCAATGAAAAACTGTTTTTT.

The V gene is TRBV6-5, the J gene TRBJ2-3, with D possibly TRBD2 on 6 matching bases. CDR1 and CDR2 from the germline V gene are MNHEY and SVGAGI. The V and J ends lost 4 bases and 0 bases respectively, with 11 bases between them. The CDR3 extends over 15 amino acids. The CDR3 coding sequence is TGTGCCAGCAGTTGGGGGGACCCTAGCACAGATACGCAGTATTTT. It specifies CASSWGDPSTDTQYF.

This chain connects TRBV5-1 to TRBJ1-1; 8 nucleotides line up with TRBD1. The CDR3 is 17 residues long. V lost 0 bases and J lost 1; bases outside the gene matches: 8. Germline-derived CDR1 and CDR2 are SGHRS and YFSETQ. CDR3 DNA: TGCGCCAGCAGCTTGGGTTGGCAGGGGGCGTCGAACACTGAAGCTTTCTTT. Its protein is CASSLGWQGASNTEAFF.

The rearrangement links TRBV5-4 to TRBJ2-3; D might be TRBD1 or TRBD2, each matching 5 bases. Trimming pared 4 bases from V and 10 bases from J, leaving 13 bases between. The CDR3 runs 12 residues. Per germline, CDR1 SGHNT and CDR2 YYREEE (reference sequence). CDR3 bases: TGTGCCAGCAGCAAGGACGGGGCTCCGCAGTATTTT. Its protein product is CASSKDGAPQYF.